Below are 16 T cell receptor beta chains sequenced from a single sample in a study of blood T cell repertoires in COVID-19. Sequenced by immunoSEQ multiplex PCR; TCRdb stores in-frame clones only, minus some. The data contain 180,000 or so clones, around four fifths of them singletons. The sequenced material came from PBMCs or T cells enriched from blood (not recorded which). Every receptor here comes from a woman aged 45-65 years in a cohort exposed to, infected with or recovered from COVID-19 (not recorded which).

The chain has TRBV20-1 and TRBJ1-6; D gene ambiguous. The germline gives CDR1 DFQATT, CDR2 SNEGSKA (reference sequence). V dropped 3 bases and J dropped 4 bases, with 10 bases sitting between them. The CDR3 extends over 14 amino acids. The CDR3 nucleotides are TGCAGTGCTAGTGTCCAGGATTATAATTCACCCCTCCACTTT. This codes for CSASVQDYNSPLHF.

The CDR3 loop is CASSPRQGWTEAFF. The CDR3 DNA follows: TGCGCCAGCAGCCCTAGACAGGGTTGGACTGAAGCTTTCTTT. V usage is TRBV5-1 and J usage is TRBJ1-1; 7 nucleotides line up with TRBD1. The ends lost 4 bases at V and 5 bases at J; junction bases unmatched: 8. The CDR3 extends over 14 amino acids. Germline lookup yields CDR1 SGHRS and CDR2 YFSETQ.

The gene calls are TRBV28 and TRBJ2-7; tentatively, D is TRBD1 (5 bases). CDR1 is MDHEN, CDR2 SYDVKM, per germline. The germline V and J ends were trimmed by 2 bases and 3 bases, with 11 bases remaining between them. The CDR3 extends over 14 amino acids. For the CDR3, the DNA is TGTGCCAGCAGTTTAACGACCAGGGACTACGAGCAGTACTTC. Amino acid sequence: CASSLTTRDYEQYF.

For this clone: One end of the junction is discordant with germline, which a read error may explain. This sequence joins TRBV12-3 or TRBV12-4 and TRBJ2-7; 9 bases match TRBD1. The CDR3 extends over 11 amino acids. CDR3 DNA: TGTGCCAGCAGTACCGGGACAGGGATAAACTTC. Its translation: CASSTGTGINF.

As regards this clone: A much larger clone sits a single nucleotide away, making a read error possible. CDR3 protein: CASSLAGAGNTIYF. CDR3 coding DNA: TGCGCCAGCAGCTTGGCAGGGGCTGGAAACACCATATATTTT. The rearrangement joins TRBV5-1 to TRBJ1-3; TRBD1 is a possible D gene (6 bases). The CDR3 length is 14 residues. Trimming removed 0 bases at V and 2 bases at J, with 6 bases between. CDR1 is SGHRS, CDR2 YFSETQ, per germline.

The chain couples TRBV27 to TRBJ2-1; 10 nucleotides agree with TRBD2. The CDR3 is made up of 16 amino acids. With 7 bases clipped from V and 6 bases from J, the junction kept 12 bases outside the gene matches. Per germline, CDR1 MNHEY and CDR2 SMNVEV (reference sequence). Written as DNA, the CDR3 is TGTGCCAGCAAAACCCCGAGCGGGGGGGCCAGCAATGAGCAGTTCTTC. Protein: CASKTPSGGASNEQFF.

This clone was counted a few times. The chain uses TRBV4-3 and TRBJ2-2, with D possibly being TRBD2 (6 bases). This CDR3 comprises 15 residues. Germline assignment: CDR1 LGHNA and CDR2 YSLEER. The germline V and J ends were trimmed by 1 base and 4 bases, with 10 bases remaining between them. The CDR3 sequence: CASSQALAGTGELFF. For the CDR3, the DNA is TGCGCCAGCAGCCAAGCACTAGCAGGCACCGGGGAGCTGTTTTTT.

This clone was seen only once. The chain joins TRBV19 to TRBJ1-6; 7 positions match TRBD1. The V segment lost 6 bases and the J segment 6 bases; nucleotides outside the gene matches: 5. The CDR3 is 14 residues long. Germline assignment: CDR1 LNHDA and CDR2 SQIVND (reference sequence). The CDR3 sequence: CASRRTGGNSPLHF. In nucleotides, the CDR3 is TGTGCCAGTAGGCGGACAGGCGGTAATTCACCCCTCCACTTT.

This rearrangement joins TRBV6-2 or TRBV6-3 to TRBJ2-5, with TRBD2 matching over 13 bases. CDR1 and CDR2 from the germline V gene are MNHEY and SVGEGT. The CDR3 covers 16 residues. The J segment lost 2 bases and the V segment lost 5 bases, leaving 5 bases of the junction unmatched. CDR3 nucleotide sequence: TGTGCCAGCAGTAAGACTAGCGGGGGGATACAAGAGACCCAGTACTTC. Encoded protein: CASSKTSGGIQETQYF.

This clone turned up a few times. This rearrangement joins TRBV7-2 to TRBJ2-2, with a weak D call TRBD2 (5 bases). Germline CDR1 is SGHTA and CDR2 is FQGNSA. Trimming stripped 4 bases from V and 3 bases from J, with 9 bases between. This CDR3 has 14 residues. The CDR3 DNA sequence: TGTGCCAGCAGCTCGGCGGGTTACACCGGGGAGCTGTTTTTT. Translated: CASSSAGYTGELFF.

This clone was counted once. The J gene is TRBJ1-5, the V gene TRBV6-4, with 9 bases that match TRBD1. V lost 4 bases to trimming and J lost 6 bases; unmatched junction nucleotides: 7. This CDR3 region has 15 residues. Germline V lookup: CDR1 MRHNA, CDR2 SNTAGT. In DNA form, the CDR3 reads TGTGCCAGCAGTGTAGCGACAGGGGGTAGTCAGCCCCAGCATTTT. It is translated as CASSVATGGSQPQHF.

This chain joins TRBV28 and TRBJ1-4, with 7 bases that match TRBD1. CDR3 length: 11 residues. The trim removed 10 bases at V and 6 bases at J, leaving 2 bases unmatched. Looked up from germline, CDR1 is MDHEN and CDR2 is SYDVKM. The CDR3 DNA reads TGTGCCATCCAGGGGGATGAAAAACTGTTTTTT. Protein product: CAIQGDEKLFF.

The chain joins TRBV5-1 to TRBJ2-3, with 7 bases fitting TRBD1. This CDR3 comprises 14 residues. The germline gives CDR1 SGHRS, CDR2 YFSETQ. Losses at the gene ends were 3 bases for V and 4 bases for J; bases not matched to a gene: 5. CDR3 DNA sequence: TGCGCCAGCAGCTGGGGGACAGCTCCAGATACGCAGTATTTT. This sequence encodes CASSWGTAPDTQYF.

V gene TRBV28 combines with J gene TRBJ2-7, with unresolved D. Germline V CDR1 and CDR2: MDHEN, SYDVKM. This CDR3 region has 14 residues. The ends were cut back, 4 bases at V and 3 bases at J, with 13 bases in the middle. DNA of the CDR3: TGTGCCAGCAGTTCCCCTCGACTGAGCTACGAGCAGTACTTC. Amino acids: CASSSPRLSYEQYF. The full variable domain, completed using reference TRBV28 and TRBJ2-7, is DVKVTQSSRYLVKRTGEKVFLECVQDMDHENMFWYRQDPGLGLRLIYFSYDVKMKEKGDIPEGYSVSREKKERFSLILESASTNQTSMYLCASSSPRLSYEQYFGPGTRLTVT.

This clone was found many times. This chain links TRBV25-1 with TRBJ2-3; D gene unclear. Germline V gene lookup returns CDR1 MGHDK and CDR2 SYGVNS. The CDR3 is made up of 15 amino acids. Deletions cut 4 bases from V and 0 bases from J, with 11 bases between. The CDR3 loop is CASSAPEHSTDTQYF. As DNA, the CDR3 is TGTGCCAGCAGTGCCCCAGAACACAGCACAGATACGCAGTATTTT.

The chain is built from TRBV24-1 and TRBJ2-7; D ambiguous. Trimming shortened V by 1 base and J by 1 base, and 7 bases separated the two germline ends. Looked up from germline, CDR1 is KGHDR and CDR2 is SFDVKD. The CDR3 is 14 amino acids. CDR3 coding DNA: TGTGCCACCAGTGATTTCCCGCGATCCTACGAGCAGTACTTC. Encoded protein: CATSDFPRSYEQYF.